What follows is one T cell receptor beta chain and its context. This record belongs to a study of blood T cell repertoires in COVID-19. Assay used: immunoSEQ multiplex PCR; TCRdb lists only in-frame clones, some missing. The sample contains about 250,000 clones, approximately 90% of which appear only once. This sequence was found in a man in his forties who had recovered from COVID-19. Sequencing was done on a sample of PBMCs or T cells enriched from blood (not recorded which).

CDR3 in DNA: TGTGCCAGCAAGATTTCTAATAACTATGGCTACACCTTC. This sequence encodes CASKISNNYGYTF. The chain combines TRBV12-3 or TRBV12-4 with TRBJ1-2; D gene unclear. This CDR3 is 13 amino acids long. The V and J ends lost 7 bases and 1 base respectively, with 10 bases between them.